The 15 T cell receptor beta chains reported below all come from one sample, sequenced in a study of PD-1 blockade in classical Hodgkin lymphoma. Some clones are missing from TCRdb's copy, which holds only in-frame ones; the method was immunoSEQ multiplex PCR. The profile covers roughly 150,000 clones, with around four fifths appearing a single time and about 9.3% taken by the ten largest. The patients all showed relapse after autologous stem cell transplantation, while their brentuximab vedotin exposure varied. Specimen: peripheral blood mononuclear cells (PBMCs), collected before the second cycle of nivolumab. The receptors were sampled from a human donor with classical Hodgkin lymphoma.

This clone was found a few times. The chain joins TRBV7-9 to TRBJ1-5, with D possibly being TRBD1 (6 bases). Germline V CDR1 and CDR2: SEHNR, FQNEAQ (reference sequence). V lost 4 bases to trimming and J lost 1 base, with 11 bases between them. This CDR3 has 15 amino acids. CDR3 residues: CASSSTGYSNQPQHF. CDR3 in DNA: TGTGCCAGCAGCTCAACAGGGTACAGCAATCAGCCCCAGCATTTT.

This clone appeared once. The J gene is TRBJ1-5, the V gene TRBV6-1; a possible D gene is TRBD1 (6 bases). Trimming stripped 11 bases from V and 6 bases from J, with 17 bases between. The germline gives CDR1 MNHNS, CDR2 SASEGT. The CDR3 runs to 13 residues. The CDR3 nucleotides are TGTGCCGGGGGAGCAGGGGTCGGTCAGCCCCAGCATTTT. It encodes CAGGAGVGQPQHF.

The chain carries TRBV27 and TRBJ1-2; TRBD1 matches 10 bases. Looked up from germline, CDR1 is MNHEY and CDR2 is SMNVEV (reference sequence). V was pared by 8 bases and J by 4 bases, with 4 bases of the junction left unmatched. The CDR3 has 13 amino acids. CDR3 residues: CASGQGGPYGYTF. The CDR3 DNA sequence: TGTGCCAGCGGACAGGGGGGCCCCTATGGCTACACCTTC.

The chain joins TRBV27 to TRBJ2-7, with 8 nucleotides matching TRBD2. Germline V gene data show CDR1 as MNHEY and CDR2 as SMNVEV (reference sequence). V trimming: 5 bases; J trimming: 12 bases; junction bases outside the gene matches: 12. This CDR3 is built from 13 residues. CDR3 nucleotide sequence: TGTGCCAGCAGTCTCTCGGGAGGGTTCAATTCGTACTTC. Protein sequence: CASSLSGGFNSYF.

The J gene is TRBJ1-2, the V gene TRBV18; D unclear. The V end lost 6 bases, the J end lost 2 bases, and 10 bases lay between the germline ends. In germline, CDR1 is KGHSH, CDR2 LQKENI. The CDR3 contains 13 residues. In nucleotides, the CDR3 is TGTGCCAGCTCTTCAGACGGCAACTATGGCTACACCTTC. Protein: CASSSDGNYGYTF. Drawing the rest from reference TRBV18 and TRBJ1-2, the complete variable domain is NAGVMQNPRHLVRRRGQEARLRCSPMKGHSHVYWYRQLPEEGLKFMVYLQKENIIDESGMPKERFSAEFPKEGPSILRIQQVVRGDSAAYFCASSSDGNYGYTFGSGTRLTVV.

The CDR3 loop reads CATSRGTAYYNEQFF. The CDR3, as DNA: TGTGCCACCAGCAGAGGGACAGCCTACTACAATGAGCAGTTCTTC. The rearrangement joins TRBV15 to TRBJ2-1, with D perhaps matching TRBD1 (6 bases). CDR3 length: 15 amino acids. V was shortened by 1 base and J by 3 bases, with 10 bases between the two germline ends. Germline V gene sequence: CDR1 LNHNV, CDR2 YYDKDF (reference sequence).

The chain employs TRBV18 and TRBJ2-1, with 7 positions matching TRBD1. Trimming took 5 bases from V and 0 from J; bases not matched to a gene: 4. CDR1 KGHSH and CDR2 LQKENI come from the germline V gene. This CDR3 has 15 amino acids. The CDR3 bases are TGTGCCAGCTCAGCACAGGGGAGCTCCTACAATGAGCAGTTCTTC. Its translation is CASSAQGSSYNEQFF.

This clone was picked up one time. This sequence joins TRBV18 and TRBJ2-1, with D perhaps given as TRBD1 or TRBD2 (5 bases each). V was shortened by 3 bases and J by 7 bases, with 16 bases between the two germline ends. In germline, CDR1 is KGHSH, CDR2 LQKENI. The CDR3 has 15 residues. The CDR3 reads CASSPPGPFMNEQFF. In nucleotides, the CDR3 is TGTGCCAGCTCACCCCCGGGACCCTTCATGAATGAGCAGTTCTTC.

The chain employs TRBV6-6 and TRBJ2-1, with D possibly being TRBD1 (6 bases). V lost 4 bases, J lost 10 bases, and 17 bases lay in between. This CDR3 is built from 14 residues. CDR1 and CDR2 from the germline V gene are MNHNY and SVGAGI (reference sequence). The CDR3 reads CASSSRTAAREQFF. Written as DNA, the CDR3 is TGTGCCAGCAGTTCGAGGACAGCGGCCCGAGAGCAGTTCTTC.

V and J are TRBV5-1 and TRBJ1-1; no reliable D call. Germline V gene sequence: CDR1 SGHRS, CDR2 YFSETQ. The V gene lost 1 base and the J gene lost 0 bases, with 10 bases spanning the gap. The CDR3 consists of 15 residues. The CDR3 sequence is CASSLIGRMNTEAFF. DNA of the CDR3: TGCGCCAGCAGCTTGATAGGCAGAATGAACACTGAAGCTTTCTTT.

The gene calls are TRBV21-1 and TRBJ2-7. TRBV21-1 is given as a pseudogene. This CDR3 contains 13 residues. CDR3 nucleotides: TGTGCCAGCAGCAAATGGGGTAAGGACGAGCAGTACTTC. Its protein product is CASSKWGKDEQYF.

This chain links TRBV6-5 with TRBJ1-2; 8 positions agree with TRBD1. The CDR3 totals 16 residues. The V and J ends lost 4 bases and 0 bases, in that order; junction bases with no gene match: 7. Germline CDR1 reads MNHEY; CDR2 reads SVGAGI. CDR3 coding DNA: TGTGCCAGCAGTTTGGACAGGGTGAGGGCTAACTATGGCTACACCTTC. It is translated as CASSLDRVRANYGYTF.

There are many counts of this clone. This chain joins TRBV6-5 and TRBJ1-1; 9 nucleotides agree with TRBD1. The V gene end was trimmed by 4 bases and the J gene end by 4 bases; junction bases not matched to a gene: 7. Germline assignment: CDR1 MNHEY and CDR2 SVGAGI. CDR3 length equals 15 residues. The CDR3: CASSWTGEGGTEAFF. In DNA, the CDR3 is TGTGCCAGCAGTTGGACAGGGGAGGGAGGCACTGAAGCTTTCTTT.

This clone showed up just a few times. The chain carries TRBV5-6 and TRBJ2-1, with D perhaps matching TRBD2 (5 bases). Trimming removed 4 bases at V and 0 bases at J, with 11 bases between. The CDR3 is 15 amino acids. CDR1 and CDR2 (germline): SGHDT, YYEEEE. In DNA, the CDR3 is TGTGCCAGCAGCCGCGACGGGAACTCCTACAATGAGCAGTTCTTC. It encodes CASSRDGNSYNEQFF.

The V call is TRBV6-1, the J call TRBJ2-3; TRBD2 is a possible D gene (6 bases). The germline V and J ends were trimmed by 3 bases and 14 bases, with 21 bases remaining between them. The CDR3 spans 14 residues. CDR1 and CDR2 from the germline V gene are MNHNS and SASEGT. CDR3 bases: TGTGCCAGCAGTGACGACACAACTAGCCCTCGAGGGTATTTT. Translation gives CASSDDTTSPRGYF.